Given below is one TCR beta chain in context. CDR1 and CDR2 from the germline V gene are SNHLY and FYNNEI. V lost 3 bases, J lost 5 bases, and 6 bases stayed unmatched. The length of the CDR3 is 14 residues. This sample was taken from a study of blood T cell repertoires in COVID-19. Study information: Samples came from the United States, Italy and Spain, spanning acute and convalescent COVID-19. Sample material is recorded as cDNA or gDNA derived from T cells, B-cell-depleted T cells, or PBMCs.

Seattle patients were enrolled while actively infected and followed longitudinally. Original methodology: By means of reference gene primer amplification, nucleated cell counts were estimated. Sequencing used immunoSEQ multiplex PCR; TCRdb keeps in-frame clones, though not all of them. From that table come the V and J calls and clone size; the DNA was used to work out D and trimming. The sample shows some 130,000 clones, about 89% of them seen only once. The chain is built from TRBV2 and TRBJ1-1; 7 nucleotides match TRBD1. This receptor was obtained from a man aged 55 to 70 with COVID-19, enrolled during active disease. The sequenced material came from peripheral blood. The DNA of the CDR3 is TGTGCCAGCAGTGAGGGCAGGGGGGTTACTGAAGCTTTCTTT. The encoded protein is CASSEGRGVTEAFF. Supplemented by reference TRBV2 and TRBJ1-1, the full variable domain reads EPEVTQTPSHQVTQMGQEVILRCVPISNHLYFYWYRQILGQKVEFLVSFYNNEISEKSEIFDDQFSVERPDGSNFTLKIRSTKLEDSAMYFCASSEGRGVTEAFFGQGTRLTVV.